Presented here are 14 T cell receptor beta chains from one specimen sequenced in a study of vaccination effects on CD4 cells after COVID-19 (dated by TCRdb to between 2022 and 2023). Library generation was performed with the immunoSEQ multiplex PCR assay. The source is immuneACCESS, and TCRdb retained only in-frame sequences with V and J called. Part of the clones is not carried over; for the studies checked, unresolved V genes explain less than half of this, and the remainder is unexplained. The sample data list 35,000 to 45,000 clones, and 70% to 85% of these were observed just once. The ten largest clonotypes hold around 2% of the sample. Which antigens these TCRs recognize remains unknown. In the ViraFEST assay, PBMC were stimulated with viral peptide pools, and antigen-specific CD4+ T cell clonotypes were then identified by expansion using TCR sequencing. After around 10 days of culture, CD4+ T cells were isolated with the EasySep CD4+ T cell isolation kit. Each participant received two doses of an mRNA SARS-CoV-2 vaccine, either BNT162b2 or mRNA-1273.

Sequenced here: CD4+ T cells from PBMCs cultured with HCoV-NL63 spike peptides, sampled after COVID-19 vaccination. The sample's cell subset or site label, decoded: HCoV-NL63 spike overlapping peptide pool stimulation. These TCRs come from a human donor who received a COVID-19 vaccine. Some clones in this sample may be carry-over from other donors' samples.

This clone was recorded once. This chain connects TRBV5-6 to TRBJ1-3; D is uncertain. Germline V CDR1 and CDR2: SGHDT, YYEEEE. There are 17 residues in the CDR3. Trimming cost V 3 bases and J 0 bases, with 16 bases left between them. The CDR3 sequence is CASSSGLIRASGNTIYF. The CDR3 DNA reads TGTGCCAGCAGCTCCGGACTGATCCGAGCCTCTGGAAACACCATATATTTT.

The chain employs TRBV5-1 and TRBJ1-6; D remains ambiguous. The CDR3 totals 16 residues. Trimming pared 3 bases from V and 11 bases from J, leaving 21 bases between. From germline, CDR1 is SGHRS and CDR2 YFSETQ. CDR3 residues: CASSSEAVNSRPPLHF. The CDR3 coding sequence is TGCGCCAGCAGCTCGGAGGCGGTAAACAGTCGTCCACCCCTCCACTTT.

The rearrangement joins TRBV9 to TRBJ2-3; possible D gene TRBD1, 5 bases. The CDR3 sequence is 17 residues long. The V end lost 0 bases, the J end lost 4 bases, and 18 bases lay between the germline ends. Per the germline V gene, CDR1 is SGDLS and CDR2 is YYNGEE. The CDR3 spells CASSVGPGSNSADTQYF. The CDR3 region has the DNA TGTGCCAGCAGCGTAGGTCCAGGGTCGAACAGTGCAGATACGCAGTATTTT.

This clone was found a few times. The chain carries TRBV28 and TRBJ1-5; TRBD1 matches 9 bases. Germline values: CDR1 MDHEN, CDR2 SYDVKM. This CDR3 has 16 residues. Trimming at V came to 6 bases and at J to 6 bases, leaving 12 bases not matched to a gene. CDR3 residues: CASSRRRDRVVQPQHF. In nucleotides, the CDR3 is TGTGCCAGCAGCCGACGCCGGGACAGGGTTGTTCAGCCCCAGCATTTT.

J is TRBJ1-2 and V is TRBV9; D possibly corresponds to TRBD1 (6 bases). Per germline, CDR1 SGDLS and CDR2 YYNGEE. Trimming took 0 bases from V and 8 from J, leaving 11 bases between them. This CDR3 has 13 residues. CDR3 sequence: CASSVEKGTGYTF. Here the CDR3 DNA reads TGTGCCAGCAGCGTAGAAAAGGGGACAGGCTACACCTTC.

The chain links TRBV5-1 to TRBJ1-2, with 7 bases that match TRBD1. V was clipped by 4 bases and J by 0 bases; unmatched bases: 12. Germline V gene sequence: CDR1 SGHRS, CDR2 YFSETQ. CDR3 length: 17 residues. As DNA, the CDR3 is TGCGCCAGCAGCCCGGCACCGGGACAGATAACTAACTATGGCTACACCTTC. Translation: CASSPAPGQITNYGYTF.

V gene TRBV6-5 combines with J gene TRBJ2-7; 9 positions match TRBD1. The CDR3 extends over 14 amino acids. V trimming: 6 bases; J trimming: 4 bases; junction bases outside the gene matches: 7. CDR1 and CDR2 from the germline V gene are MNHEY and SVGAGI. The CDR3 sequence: CASRLGQGTYEQYV. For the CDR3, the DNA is TGTGCCAGCAGATTGGGACAGGGTACGTACGAGCAGTACGTC.

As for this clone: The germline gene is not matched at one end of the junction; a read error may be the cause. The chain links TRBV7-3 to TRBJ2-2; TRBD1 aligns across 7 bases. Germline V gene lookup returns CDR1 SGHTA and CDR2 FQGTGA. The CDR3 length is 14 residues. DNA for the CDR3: TGTGCCAGCAGCCTAACAGGGGCGGCCGGGGAGCTGTTTTTT. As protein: CASSLTGAAGELFF.

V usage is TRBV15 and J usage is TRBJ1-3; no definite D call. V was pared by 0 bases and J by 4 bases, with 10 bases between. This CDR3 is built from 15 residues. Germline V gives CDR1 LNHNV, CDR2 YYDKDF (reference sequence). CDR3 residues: CATSRDRGGGNTIYF. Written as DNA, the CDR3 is TGTGCCACCAGCAGAGATCGGGGAGGAGGAAACACCATATATTTT.

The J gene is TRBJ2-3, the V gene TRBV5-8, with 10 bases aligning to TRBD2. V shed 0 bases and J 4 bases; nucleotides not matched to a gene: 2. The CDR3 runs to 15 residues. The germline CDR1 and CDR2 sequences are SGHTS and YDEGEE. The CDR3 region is CASSLGSGGSDTQYF. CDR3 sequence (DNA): TGTGCCAGCAGCTTGGGTAGCGGGGGGTCAGATACGCAGTATTTT.

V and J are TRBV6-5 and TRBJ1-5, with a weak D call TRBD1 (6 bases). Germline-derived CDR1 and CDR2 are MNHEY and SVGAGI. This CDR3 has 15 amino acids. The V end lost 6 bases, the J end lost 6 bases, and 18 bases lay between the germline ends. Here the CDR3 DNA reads TGTGCCAGCAGCCGGGGCGGGGGGGGCAGTCAGCCCCAGCATTTT. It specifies CASSRGGGGSQPQHF.

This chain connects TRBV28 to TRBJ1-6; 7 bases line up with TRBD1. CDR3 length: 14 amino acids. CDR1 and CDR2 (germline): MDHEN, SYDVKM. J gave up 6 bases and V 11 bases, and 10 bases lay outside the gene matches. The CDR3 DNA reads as TGTGCCTCCGGACGAGGGGGCAGTAATTCACCCCTCCACTTT. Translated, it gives CASGRGGSNSPLHF.

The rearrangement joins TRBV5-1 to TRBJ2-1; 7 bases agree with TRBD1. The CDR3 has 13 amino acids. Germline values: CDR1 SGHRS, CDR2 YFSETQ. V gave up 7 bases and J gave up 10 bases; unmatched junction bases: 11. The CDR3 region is CASAGTAVREQFF. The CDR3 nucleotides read TGCGCCAGCGCCGGGACAGCAGTTCGGGAGCAGTTCTTC.

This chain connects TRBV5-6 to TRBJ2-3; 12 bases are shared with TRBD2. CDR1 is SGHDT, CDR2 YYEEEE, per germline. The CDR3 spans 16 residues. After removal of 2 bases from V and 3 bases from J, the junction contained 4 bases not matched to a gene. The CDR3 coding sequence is TGTGCCAGCAGCTTCAGGACTAGCGGGGTTACAGATACGCAGTATTTT. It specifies CASSFRTSGVTDTQYF.